This T cell receptor beta chain was captured in a study of T and B cells in COVID-19 patients. Study information: Critical illness requiring mechanical ventilation or extracorporeal membrane oxygenation affected about 65% of the 20 active-infection patients.

Blood genomic DNA input for TRB amplification was roughly 220-500 ng. Multiplex PCR with BIOMED2 TRB-A/B primer pools amplified TRB rearrangements. TCRdb reprocessed the multiplex PCR reads with MiXCR, giving one entry per CDR3 protein. This sample has some 8,100 distinct CDR3 sequences, with over 35% found just once. Germline CDR1 is MNHEY and CDR2 is SVGAGI. The ends lost 6 bases at V and 3 bases at J; junction bases unmatched: 18. The CDR3 is 18 amino acids. The specimen was blood. The rearrangement uses TRBV6-5 and TRBJ2-7; 9 positions match TRBD1. The clonotype comes from a human donor with active COVID-19. CDR3 in amino acids: CASSPRTGARLTLYEQYF. CDR3 in DNA: TGTGCCAGCAGCCCCCGGACAGGGGCTAGGCTAACCCTCTACGAGCAGTACTTC.